This T cell receptor beta chain was documented in a study of OX40 agonist ivuxolimab in advanced cancers. Study in general: Every patient in dose escalation had hepatocellular carcinoma, melanoma, renal cell or head and neck cancer. Allowance was made for prior anti-PD-1, anti-PD-L1 or anti-CTLA-4 therapy, and 40% to 45% had some. Study-level points and caveats: Expanded peripheral T cell antigen specificity was not determined.

V was shortened by 6 bases and J by 3 bases, with 9 bases between the two germline ends. Germline CDR1 SQVTM, CDR2 ANQGSEA. CDR3 length: 12 residues. The repertoire was sequenced with immunoSEQ multiplex PCR; TCRdb's copy has only in-frame clones and lacks some. The sample contains under 95,000 clones, roughly 87% of which appear only once. A word on this clone: The antigen is not known.

The source is an adult with an advanced solid tumor such as melanoma, head and neck, liver or kidney cancer. Sequencing was performed on CD4+ or CD8+ T cells sorted from blood, taken in a trial of the OX40 agonist ivuxolimab. This chain links TRBV29-1 with TRBJ1-5; a possible D gene is TRBD1 (6 bases). CDR3 residues: CSVSGDNQPQHF. The CDR3 DNA reads TGCAGCGTATCAGGGGACAATCAGCCCCAGCATTTT.